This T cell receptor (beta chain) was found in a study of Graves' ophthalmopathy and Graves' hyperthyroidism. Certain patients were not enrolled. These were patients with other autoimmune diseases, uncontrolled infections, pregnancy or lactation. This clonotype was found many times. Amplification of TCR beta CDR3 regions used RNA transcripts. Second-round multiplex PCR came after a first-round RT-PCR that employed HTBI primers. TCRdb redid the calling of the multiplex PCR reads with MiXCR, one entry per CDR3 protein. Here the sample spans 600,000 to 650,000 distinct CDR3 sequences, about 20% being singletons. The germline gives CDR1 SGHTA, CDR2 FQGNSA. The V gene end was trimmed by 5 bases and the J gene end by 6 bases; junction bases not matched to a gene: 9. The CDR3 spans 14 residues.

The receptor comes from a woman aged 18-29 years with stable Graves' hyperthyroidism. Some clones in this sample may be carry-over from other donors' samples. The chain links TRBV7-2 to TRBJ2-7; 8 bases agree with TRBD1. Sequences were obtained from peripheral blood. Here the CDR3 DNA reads TGTGCCAGCAGCCCCCGGACAGGGAAACTCGAGCAGTACTTC. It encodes CASSPRTGKLEQYF.